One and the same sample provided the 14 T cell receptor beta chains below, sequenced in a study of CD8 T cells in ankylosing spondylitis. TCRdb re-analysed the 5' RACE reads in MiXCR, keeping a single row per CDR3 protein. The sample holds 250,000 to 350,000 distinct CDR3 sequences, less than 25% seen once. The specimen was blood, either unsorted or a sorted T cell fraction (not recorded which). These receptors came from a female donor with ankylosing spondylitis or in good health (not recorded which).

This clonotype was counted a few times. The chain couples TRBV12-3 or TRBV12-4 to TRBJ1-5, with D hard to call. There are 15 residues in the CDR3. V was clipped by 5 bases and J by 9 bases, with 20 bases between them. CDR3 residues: CASSPSPQGLWPQHF. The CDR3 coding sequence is TGTGCCAGCAGTCCCAGTCCACAAGGGTTATGGCCCCAGCATTTT.

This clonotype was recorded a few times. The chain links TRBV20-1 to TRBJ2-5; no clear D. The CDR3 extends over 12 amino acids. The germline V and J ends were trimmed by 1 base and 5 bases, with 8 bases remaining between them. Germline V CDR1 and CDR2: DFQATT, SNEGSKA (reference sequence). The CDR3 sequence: CSARGGYETQYF. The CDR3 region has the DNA TGCAGTGCTAGAGGCGGTTATGAGACCCAGTACTTC.

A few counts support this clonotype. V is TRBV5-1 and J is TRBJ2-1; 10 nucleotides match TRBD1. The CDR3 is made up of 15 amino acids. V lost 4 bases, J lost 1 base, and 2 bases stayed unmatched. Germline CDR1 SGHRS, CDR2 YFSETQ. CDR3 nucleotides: TGCGCCAGCAGCGTGGGACAGGGGTCCTACAATGAGCAGTTCTTC. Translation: CASSVGQGSYNEQFF.

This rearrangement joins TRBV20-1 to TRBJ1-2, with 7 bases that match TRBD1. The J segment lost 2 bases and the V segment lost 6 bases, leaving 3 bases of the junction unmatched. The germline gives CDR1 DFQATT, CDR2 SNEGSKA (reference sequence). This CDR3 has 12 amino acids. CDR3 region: CSAPTGNYGYTF. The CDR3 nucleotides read TGCAGTGCCCCGACAGGGAACTATGGCTACACCTTC.

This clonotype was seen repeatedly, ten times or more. The CDR3 DNA is TGTGCCACCAGCAGAGATCTAGCGGACAATGAGCAGTTCTTC. Encoded protein: CATSRDLADNEQFF. The chain couples TRBV15 to TRBJ2-1, with 7 bases fitting TRBD2. The CDR3 is 14 residues long. The V segment lost 0 bases and the J segment 5 bases; nucleotides outside the gene matches: 1. Germline CDR1 LNHNV, CDR2 YYDKDF (reference sequence). Full variable domain (rest looked up from reference TRBV15 and TRBJ2-1): DAMVIQNPRYQVTQFGKPVTLSCSQTLNHNVMYWYQQKSSQAPKLLFHYYDKDFNNEADTPDNFQSRRPNTSFCFLDIRSPGLGDTAMYLCATSRDLADNEQFFGPGTRLTVL.

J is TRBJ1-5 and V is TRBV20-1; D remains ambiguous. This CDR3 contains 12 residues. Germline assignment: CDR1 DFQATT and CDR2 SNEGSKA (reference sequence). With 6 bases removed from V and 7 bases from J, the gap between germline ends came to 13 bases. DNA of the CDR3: TGCAGTGCCGGGCGGAGGGAACAGCCCCAGCATTTT. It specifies CSAGRREQPQHF.

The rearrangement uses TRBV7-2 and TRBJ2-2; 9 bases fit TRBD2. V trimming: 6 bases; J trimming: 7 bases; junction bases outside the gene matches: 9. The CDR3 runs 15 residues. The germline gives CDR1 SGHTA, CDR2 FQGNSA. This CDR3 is CASSRSGSRVGELFF. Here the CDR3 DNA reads TGTGCCAGCAGTCGTAGCGGGAGTAGGGTCGGGGAGCTGTTTTTT.

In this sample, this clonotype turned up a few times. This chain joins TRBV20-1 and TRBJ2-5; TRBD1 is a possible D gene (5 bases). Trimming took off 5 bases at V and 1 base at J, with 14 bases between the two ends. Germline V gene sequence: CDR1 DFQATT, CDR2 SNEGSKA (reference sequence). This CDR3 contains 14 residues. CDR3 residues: CSALRQTVQETQYF. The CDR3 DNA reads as TGCAGTGCTTTGCGCCAGACAGTCCAAGAGACCCAGTACTTC.

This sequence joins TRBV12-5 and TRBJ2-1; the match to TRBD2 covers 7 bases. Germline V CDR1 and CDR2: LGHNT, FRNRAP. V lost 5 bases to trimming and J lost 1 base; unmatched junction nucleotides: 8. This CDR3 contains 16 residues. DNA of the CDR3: TGTGCTAGTGGTGGGAGGACGGGACTATCCTACAATGAGCAGTTCTTC. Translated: CASGGRTGLSYNEQFF.

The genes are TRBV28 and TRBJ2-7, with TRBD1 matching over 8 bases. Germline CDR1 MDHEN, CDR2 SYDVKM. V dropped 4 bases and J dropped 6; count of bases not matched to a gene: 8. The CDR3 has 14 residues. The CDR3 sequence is CASSSGGAFTEQYF. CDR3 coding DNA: TGTGCCAGCAGTTCAGGGGGCGCGTTCACCGAGCAGTACTTC.

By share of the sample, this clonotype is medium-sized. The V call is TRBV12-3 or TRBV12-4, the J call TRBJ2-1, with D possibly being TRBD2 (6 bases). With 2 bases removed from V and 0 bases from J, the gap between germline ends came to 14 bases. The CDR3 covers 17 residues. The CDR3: CASSLFSGSSSYNEQFF. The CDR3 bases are TGTGCCAGCAGTTTATTCTCCGGGAGCAGCTCCTACAATGAGCAGTTCTTC.

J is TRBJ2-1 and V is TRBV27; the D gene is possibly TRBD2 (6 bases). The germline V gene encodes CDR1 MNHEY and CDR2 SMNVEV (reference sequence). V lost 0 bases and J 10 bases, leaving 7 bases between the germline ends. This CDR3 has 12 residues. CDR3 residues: CASSLSGREQFF. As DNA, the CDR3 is TGTGCCAGCAGTTTATCGGGGAGGGAGCAGTTCTTC.

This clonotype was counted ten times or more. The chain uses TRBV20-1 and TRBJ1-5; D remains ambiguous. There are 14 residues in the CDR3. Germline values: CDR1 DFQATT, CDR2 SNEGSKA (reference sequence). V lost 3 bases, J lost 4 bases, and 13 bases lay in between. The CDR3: CSASRRAGNQPQHF. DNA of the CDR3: TGCAGTGCTAGCCGTAGGGCGGGTAATCAGCCCCAGCATTTT.

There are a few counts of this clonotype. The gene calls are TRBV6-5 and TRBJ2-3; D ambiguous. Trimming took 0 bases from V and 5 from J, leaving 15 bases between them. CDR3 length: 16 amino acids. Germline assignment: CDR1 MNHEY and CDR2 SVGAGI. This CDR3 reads CASSYSTPFRRDTQYF. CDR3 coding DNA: TGTGCCAGCAGTTACTCGACGCCCTTCAGGAGAGATACGCAGTATTTT.